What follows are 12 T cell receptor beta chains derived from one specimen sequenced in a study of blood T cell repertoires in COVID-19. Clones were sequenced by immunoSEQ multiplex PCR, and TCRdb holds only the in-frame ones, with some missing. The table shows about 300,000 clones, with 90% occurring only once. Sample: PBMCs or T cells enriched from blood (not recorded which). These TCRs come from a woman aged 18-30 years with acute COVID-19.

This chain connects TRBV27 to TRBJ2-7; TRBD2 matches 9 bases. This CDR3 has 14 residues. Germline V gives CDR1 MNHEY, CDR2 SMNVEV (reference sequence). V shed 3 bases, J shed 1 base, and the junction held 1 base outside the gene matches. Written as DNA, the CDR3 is TGTGCCAGCAGTTTTCTAGCGGGGTCCTACGAGCAGTACTTC. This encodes CASSFLAGSYEQYF.

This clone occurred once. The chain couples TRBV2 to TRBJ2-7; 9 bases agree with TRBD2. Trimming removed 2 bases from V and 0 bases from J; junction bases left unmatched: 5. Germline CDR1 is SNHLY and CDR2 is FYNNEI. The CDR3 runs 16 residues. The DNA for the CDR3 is TGTGCCAGCAGTGAATATCCTAGCGGGGTCTCCTACGAGCAGTACTTC. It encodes CASSEYPSGVSYEQYF.

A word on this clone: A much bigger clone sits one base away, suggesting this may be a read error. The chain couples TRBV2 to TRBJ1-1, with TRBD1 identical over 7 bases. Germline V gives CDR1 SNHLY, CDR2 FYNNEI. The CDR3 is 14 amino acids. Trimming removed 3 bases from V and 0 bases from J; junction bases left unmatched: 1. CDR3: CASSDQGVNTEAFF. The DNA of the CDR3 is TGTGCCAGCAGTGATCAGGGGGTGAACACTGAAGCTTTCTTT. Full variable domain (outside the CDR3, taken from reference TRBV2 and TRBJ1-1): EPEVTQTPSHQVTQMGQEVILRCVPISNHLYFYWYRQILGQKVEFLVSFYNNEISEKSEIFDDQFSVERPDGSNFTLKIRSTKLEDSAMYFCASSDQGVNTEAFFGQGTRLTVV.

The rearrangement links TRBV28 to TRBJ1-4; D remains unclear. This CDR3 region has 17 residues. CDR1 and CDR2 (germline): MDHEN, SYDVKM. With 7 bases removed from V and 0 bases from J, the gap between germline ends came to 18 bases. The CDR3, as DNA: TGTGCCAGCAAAGCGGGGTGGACGCTTGCAACTAATGAAAAACTGTTTTTT. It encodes CASKAGWTLATNEKLFF. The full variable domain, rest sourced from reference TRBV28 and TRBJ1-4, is DVKVTQSSRYLVKRTGEKVFLECVQDMDHENMFWYRQDPGLGLRLIYFSYDVKMKEKGDIPEGYSVSREKKERFSLILESASTNQTSMYLCASKAGWTLATNEKLFFGSGTQLSVL.

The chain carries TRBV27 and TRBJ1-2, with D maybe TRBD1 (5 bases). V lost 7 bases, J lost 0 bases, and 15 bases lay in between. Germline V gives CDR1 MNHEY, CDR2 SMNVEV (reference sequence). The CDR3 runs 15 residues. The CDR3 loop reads CASMSGGQPNYGYTF. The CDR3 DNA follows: TGTGCCAGCATGTCGGGGGGTCAGCCTAACTATGGCTACACCTTC.

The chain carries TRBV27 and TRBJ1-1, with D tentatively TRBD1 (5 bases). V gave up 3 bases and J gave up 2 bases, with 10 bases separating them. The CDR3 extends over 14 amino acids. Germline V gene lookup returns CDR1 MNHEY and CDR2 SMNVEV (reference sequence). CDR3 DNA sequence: TGTGCCAGCAGTTTCGGGGGGATAAACACTGAAGCTTTCTTT. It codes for CASSFGGINTEAFF.

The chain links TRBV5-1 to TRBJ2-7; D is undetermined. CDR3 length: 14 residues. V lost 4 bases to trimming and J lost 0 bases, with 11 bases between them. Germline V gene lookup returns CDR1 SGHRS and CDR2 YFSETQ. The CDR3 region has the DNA TGCGCCAGCAGCGCAGCGACGGACTCCTACGAGCAGTACTTC. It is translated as CASSAATDSYEQYF.

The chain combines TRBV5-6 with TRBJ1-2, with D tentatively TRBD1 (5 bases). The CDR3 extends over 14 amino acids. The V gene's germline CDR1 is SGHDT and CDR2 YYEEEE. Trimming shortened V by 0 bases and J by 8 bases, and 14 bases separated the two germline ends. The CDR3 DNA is TGTGCCAGCAGCTTGGTAGGAAGCGGGGGAGGCTACACCTTC. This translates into CASSLVGSGGGYTF. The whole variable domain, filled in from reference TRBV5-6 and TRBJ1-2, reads DAGVTQSPTHLIKTRGQQVTLRCSPKSGHDTVSWYQQALGQGPQFIFQYYEEEERQRGNFPDRFSGHQFPNYSSELNVNALLLGDSALYLCASSLVGSGGGYTFGSGTRLTVV.

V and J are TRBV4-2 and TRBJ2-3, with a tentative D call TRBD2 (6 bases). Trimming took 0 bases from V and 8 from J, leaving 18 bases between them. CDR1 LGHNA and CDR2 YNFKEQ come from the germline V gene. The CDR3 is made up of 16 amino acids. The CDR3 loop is CASSQDRSGRRGTQYF. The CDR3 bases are TGTGCCAGCAGCCAAGATCGCAGCGGGCGGAGGGGTACGCAGTATTTT.

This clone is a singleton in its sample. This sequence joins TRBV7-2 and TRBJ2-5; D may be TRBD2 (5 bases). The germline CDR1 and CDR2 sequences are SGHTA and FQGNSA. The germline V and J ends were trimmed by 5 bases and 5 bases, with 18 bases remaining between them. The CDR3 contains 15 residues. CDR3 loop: CASSPSMAGGETQYF. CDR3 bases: TGTGCCAGCAGCCCCTCCATGGCGGGTGGGGAGACCCAGTACTTC. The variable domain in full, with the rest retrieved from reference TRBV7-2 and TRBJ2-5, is GAGVSQSPSNKVTEKGKDVELRCDPISGHTALYWYRQSLGQGLEFLIYFQGNSAPDKSGLPSDRFSAERTGGSVSTLTIQRTQQEDSAVYLCASSPSMAGGETQYFGPGTRLLVL.

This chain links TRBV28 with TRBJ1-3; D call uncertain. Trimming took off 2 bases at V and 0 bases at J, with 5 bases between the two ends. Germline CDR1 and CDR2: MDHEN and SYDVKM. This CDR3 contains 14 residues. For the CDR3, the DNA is TGTGCCAGCAGTTTAGTTAACTCTGGAAACACCATATATTTT. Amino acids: CASSLVNSGNTIYF.

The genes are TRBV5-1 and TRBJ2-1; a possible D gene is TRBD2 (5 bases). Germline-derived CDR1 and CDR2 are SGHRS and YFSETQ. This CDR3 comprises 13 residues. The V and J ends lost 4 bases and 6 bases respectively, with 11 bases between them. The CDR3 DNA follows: TGCGCCAGCAGCAGGGAGTGGGGCAATGAGCAGTTCTTC. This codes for CASSREWGNEQFF.